This is a list of T cell receptor beta chains from one sample in a study of graft-versus-host responses after intestinal transplantation. Their antigens are not known. Measured with immunoSEQ multiplex PCR; TCRdb has only the in-frame clones, and not every one. The profile covers some 92,000 clones, with roughly 92% appearing a single time and about 0.3% taken by the ten largest. The starting material was unstimulated CD4+ T cells sorted from spleen or lymph node cells, obtained before intestinal transplant. The receptor set was obtained from a human donor who received an intestinal transplant. The CDR3 runs from the conserved cysteine through the conserved F or W. Each record gives: clone size, V gene, D gene, J gene, CDR3 DNA, CDR3 protein. The D gene is left open where the match is weak. For some rows the clone size is stated as once, few or many, or as a class when expanded; others skip it.

.	TRBV5-6	.	TRBJ2-7	TGTGCCAGCAGCTTGCAGGGGTTGGACCCCTACGAGCAGTACTTC	CASSLQGLDPYEQYF
.	TRBV6-5	.	TRBJ1-5	TGTGCCAGCAGTTACTCGTCGGGTGATCAGCCCCAGCATTTT	CASSYSSGDQPQHF
.	TRBV5-1	TRBD2	TRBJ2-3	TGCGCCAGCAGCTTAGCGGGAAGAAGCACAGATACGCAGTATTTT	CASSLAGRSTDTQYF
.	TRBV29-1	.	TRBJ1-1	TGCAGCGCTCGGACGGGGGGAAGGAACACTGAAGCTTTCTTT	CSARTGGRNTEAFF
.	TRBV27	.	TRBJ1-5	TGTGCCAGCAGTCAGGACCCCAGGAGCAATCAGCCCCAGCATTTT	CASSQDPRSNQPQHF
.	TRBV27	TRBD1	TRBJ2-7	TGTGCCAGCAGTTTTAGGGGACAGGTATCCTACGAGCAGTACTTC	CASSFRGQVSYEQYF
.	TRBV27	.	TRBJ1-3	TGTGCCAGCAGCCTTAAATCACCCCAGGGCTCTGGAAACACCATATATTTT	CASSLKSPQGSGNTIYF
.	TRBV19	TRBD1	TRBJ2-7	TGTGCCAGTAGTGTCCGGGACAGCTACGAGCAGTACTTC	CASSVRDSYEQYF
.	TRBV19	.	TRBJ2-1	TGTGCCAGTAGTATAGCATCTGGTAATGAGCAGTTCTTC	CASSIASGNEQFF
.	TRBV4-2	TRBD2	TRBJ2-7	TGTGCCAGCAGCCAAGTCCCGGGGGGTGACGAGCAGTACTTC	CASSQVPGGDEQYF
.	TRBV5-1	.	TRBJ2-7	TGCGCCAGCAGCTTGGGGGGCGGGTCCGCCGAGCAGTACTTC	CASSLGGGSAEQYF
.	TRBV5-1	TRBD1	TRBJ2-7	TGCGCCAGCTCTTTGGGGGACAGAACCTACGAGCAGTACTTC	CASSLGDRTYEQYF
.	TRBV5-4	TRBD1	TRBJ1-4	TGTGCCAGCAGCCTTGGGACAGGGCGGGATGAAAAACTGTTTTTT	CASSLGTGRDEKLFF
.	TRBV4-1	.	TRBJ2-5	TGCGCCAGCAGCCCCTTGGACAGATTCCAAGAGACCCAGTACTTC	CASSPLDRFQETQYF
.	TRBV6-5	TRBD1	TRBJ1-2	TGTGCCAGCAGTCGATCCGGGACAGCTAACTATGGCTACACCTTC	CASSRSGTANYGYTF
.	TRBV7-3	TRBD1	TRBJ2-1	TGTGCCAGCAGCCCTAGACAGGGAGCGCTCAATGAGCAGTTCTTC	CASSPRQGALNEQFF
.	TRBV6-4	TRBD2	TRBJ2-7	TGTGCCAGCAATGGTAGCGGGAATAGCGAGCAGTACTTC	CASNGSGNSEQYF
.	TRBV28	.	TRBJ1-2	TGTGCCAGCAGTACCCCCGGGAGAGGTAACTATGGCTACACCTTC	CASSTPGRGNYGYTF
once	TRBV6-4	.	TRBJ2-2	TGTGCCAGCAGTGACAGGACCGGGGAGCTGTTTTTT	CASSDRTGELFF
.	TRBV2	.	TRBJ2-5	TGTGCCAGCACCGATATAGGAGAGCAGTACTTC	CASTDIGEQYF
once	TRBV6-5	.	TRBJ1-5	TGTGCCAGCAGCAGGGGTCCTAATCAGCCCCAGCATTTT	CASSRGPNQPQHF
.	TRBV2	.	TRBJ1-3	TGTGCCAGCACGGAAGAGGGAAACACCATATATTTT	CASTEEGNTIYF
few	TRBV5-5	TRBD2	TRBJ2-5	TGTGCCAGCAGCTTGGCAGCACTGCGGGAGGGGGAGACCCAGTACTTC	CASSLAALREGETQYF
.	TRBV7-8	.	TRBJ2-3	TGTGCCAGCAAACGTCGGGAGAGCACAGATACGCAGTATTTT	CASKRRESTDTQYF
once	TRBV7-9	TRBD2	TRBJ2-2	TGTGCCGGCAGCTTAGCGGGACCTTTAACCGGGGAGCTGTTTTTT	CAGSLAGPLTGELFF
few	TRBV5-1	TRBD1	TRBJ2-5	TGCGCCAGCAGCTTCAACACAGGGGGGCCACAAGAGACCCAGTACTTC	CASSFNTGGPQETQYF
.	TRBV5-1	TRBD1	TRBJ2-3	TGCGCCAGCAGCTCGGGACAGGGGGGTCAGTATTTT	CASSSGQGGQYF
.	TRBV6-6	TRBD1	TRBJ1-2	TGTGCCAGCAGTCCGCCCTCGGACAGGGAGGATGGCTACACCTTC	CASSPPSDREDGYTF
.	TRBV5-1	.	TRBJ2-3	TGCGCCAGCAGGGATTACGTTAATACGCAGTATTTT	CASRDYVNTQYF
.	TRBV7-9	TRBD1	TRBJ2-1	TGTGCCAGCAGCCTCAGACAGGGTTTGAACGAGCAGTTCTTC	CASSLRQGLNEQFF
.	TRBV9	.	TRBJ2-1	TGTGCCAGCAGCCCTCTCACCCCGTTGACCCTTTACAATGAGCAGTTCTTC	CASSPLTPLTLYNEQFF
.	TRBV6-6	.	TRBJ1-4	TGTGCCAGCAGAGTACAGGGAAAATCCCCCGGGGGGTTTTTT	CASRVQGKSPGGFF
.	TRBV27	.	TRBJ2-7	TGTGCCAGCAGTGCGGGTCCCTACGAGCAGTACTTC	CASSAGPYEQYF
.	TRBV25-1	.	TRBJ1-1	TGTGCCAGCAGTGAATTTGGAGCGCTGAACACTGAAGCTTTCTTT	CASSEFGALNTEAFF
once	TRBV28	TRBD2	TRBJ2-1	TGTGCCAGCAAAAGCGGGGGAACCTACAATGAGCAGTTCTTC	CASKSGGTYNEQFF
.	TRBV30	.	TRBJ2-2	TGTGCCTGGAGTGGGTTAGCCGGCGGGGAGCTGTTTTTT	CAWSGLAGGELFF
once	TRBV19	TRBD1	TRBJ1-5	TGTGCCAGTAGTATAGACCGGGACAGGAAGGCGCCCCAGCATTTT	CASSIDRDRKAPQHF
.	TRBV18	TRBD1	TRBJ1-4	TGTGCCAGCTCGGGGCGATCCGGGACAGTTAATGAAAAACTGTTTTTT	CASSGRSGTVNEKLFF
.	TRBV5-1	TRBD1	TRBJ2-2	TGCGCCAGCAGCTTGGACGCGACAGGGTCTTTACTCACCGGGGAGCTGTTTTTT	CASSLDATGSLLTGELFF
once	TRBV10-3	.	TRBJ2-2	TGTGCCATCAGTGAGTCGATGGGACGGCCTAACACCGGGGAGCTGTTTTTT	CAISESMGRPNTGELFF
.	TRBV28	TRBD1	TRBJ1-1	TGTGCCAGCAGTGAGGGGACAGGGGGGAGTCGAGCTTTCTTT	CASSEGTGGSRAFF
.	TRBV19	.	TRBJ1-1	TGTGCCAGTAGTTCACGGATGAACACTGAAGCTTTCTTT	CASSSRMNTEAFF
.	TRBV11-2	TRBD1	TRBJ2-5	TGTGCCAGCAGCTTAGGCGGGACAGGGGTGGGGACCCAGTACTTC	CASSLGGTGVGTQYF
.	TRBV2	.	TRBJ1-1	TGTGCCAGCAGGGACGGGACGGGAAACACTGAAGCTTTCTTT	CASRDGTGNTEAFF
.	TRBV11-3	.	TRBJ2-1	TGTGCCAGCAGCCTCCAAGGCGGGCCAAGCTACAATGAGCAGTTCTTC	CASSLQGGPSYNEQFF
.	TRBV6-1	TRBD1	TRBJ2-7	TGTGCCAGCTCAAGGGGACAGGGGGGCTACGAGCAGTACTTC	CASSRGQGGYEQYF
.	TRBV7-2	TRBD1	TRBJ2-1	TGTGCCAGCAGCGCGGACAGGGCCAATGAGCAGTTCTTC	CASSADRANEQFF
.	TRBV19	TRBD2	TRBJ2-3	TGTGCCAGTAGTATACCAGCGGGAGGCCCTCAAGATACGCAGTATTTT	CASSIPAGGPQDTQYF
.	TRBV7-9	.	TRBJ1-2	TGTGCCAGCAGCTTAGACGTTTTAGGGGGTAATGGCTATGGCTACACCTTC	CASSLDVLGGNGYGYTF
.	TRBV4-2	.	TRBJ1-4	TGTGCCAGCAGCCAAGAGAACGGGCCCCTTAATGAAAAACTGTTTTTT	CASSQENGPLNEKLFF
.	TRBV11-2	TRBD1	TRBJ2-1	TGTGCCAGCAGCTCGATACAGGGGGCGGAGTACAATGAGCAGTTCTTC	CASSSIQGAEYNEQFF